This is a list of T cell receptor beta chains from one sample in a study of vaccination and CD4 T cells after COVID-19. Each CDR3 protein is one row after TCRdb ran MiXCR on the PCR reads. Of around 8,100 distinct CDR3 sequences in the sample, 61% are singletons; the top ten hold approximately 15%. Antigen specificity for these receptors is unknown. The material sequenced was cultured CD4+ T cells from blood, taken after SARS-CoV-2 vaccination. Receptor source: a human donor with COVID-19. CDR3s include the opening cysteine and the closing phenylalanine or tryptophan. A D gene is named only where the DNA matches it firmly. Some rows have no size entry. The others give once, few or many, or a class for an expanded clone.

size: NA; V: TRBV24-1; D: TRBD2; J: TRBJ2-5; length: 14; CDR3: CATSPGGIGETQYF; DNA: TGTGCCACCAGCCCGGGAGGGATTGGGGAGACCCAGTACTTC
size: once; V: TRBV28; D: NA; J: TRBJ1-3; length: 15; CDR3: CASSLSAGTGNTIYF; DNA: TGTGCCAGCAGTTTATCGGCAGGGACTGGAAACACCATATATTTT
size: few; V: TRBV7-3; D: TRBD1; J: TRBJ2-5; length: 15; CDR3: CASSPATGGKETQYF; DNA: TGTGCCAGCAGCCCAGCAACAGGGGGAAAAGAGACCCAGTACTTC
size: NA; V: TRBV24-1; D: TRBD2; J: TRBJ2-5; length: 13; CDR3: CATAGTSGGTQYF; DNA: TGTGCCACCGCCGGGACTAGCGGGGGGACCCAGTACTTC
size: NA; V: TRBV6-1; D: NA; J: TRBJ2-4; length: 11; CDR3: CATVGRNIQYF; DNA: TGTGCCACCGTGGGGAGGAACATTCAGTACTTC
size: once; V: TRBV20-1; D: NA; J: TRBJ2-5; length: 17; CDR3: CSAPEAIRRLMGETQYF; DNA: TGCAGTGCCCCTGAGGCAATAAGGCGTCTCATGGGAGAGACCCAGTACTTC
size: NA; V: TRBV6-2/TRBV6-3; D: TRBD1; J: TRBJ2-7; length: 18; CDR3: CASSYGVQGRDRDYEQYF; DNA: TGTGCCAGCAGTTACGGAGTTCAGGGAAGGGACAGGGACTACGAGCAGTACTTC
size: NA; V: TRBV10-1; D: NA; J: TRBJ2-2; length: 15; CDR3: CASSGVGIGTGELFF; DNA: TGCGCCAGCAGTGGGGTTGGGATAGGCACCGGGGAGCTGTTTTTT
size: few; V: TRBV7-6; D: NA; J: TRBJ2-7; length: 15; CDR3: CASSLAILARGEQYF; DNA: TGTGCCAGCAGCTTAGCAATACTTGCTCGGGGCGAGCAGTACTTC
size: NA; V: TRBV27; D: TRBD1; J: TRBJ1-6; length: 14; CDR3: CASSGTAYNSPLHF; DNA: TGTGCCAGCAGTGGGACAGCTTATAATTCACCCCTCCACTTT
size: few; V: TRBV28; D: NA; J: TRBJ1-5; length: 16; CDR3: CASSLPLGISNQPQHF; DNA: TGTGCCAGCAGTTTACCGTTGGGGATTAGCAATCAGCCCCAGCATTTT
size: NA; V: TRBV24-1; D: NA; J: TRBJ2-5; length: 15; CDR3: CATSDPAALEETQYF; DNA: TGTGCCACCAGTGATCCCGCCGCCCTGGAGGAGACCCAGTACTTC
size: medium-sized; V: TRBV20-1; D: NA; J: TRBJ1-2; length: 12; CDR3: CSARQSNYGYTF; DNA: TGCAGTGCTAGACAGAGTAACTATGGCTACACCTTC
size: once; V: TRBV4-1; D: TRBD2; J: TRBJ2-7; length: 15; CDR3: CASSQGAGGTYEQYF; DNA: TGCGCCAGCAGCCAGGGAGCGGGGGGCACCTACGAGCAGTACTTC
size: NA; V: TRBV19; D: NA; J: TRBJ1-2; length: 12; CDR3: CASSILGWGYTF; DNA: TGTGCCAGTAGTATTCTGGGGTGGGGCTACACCTTC
size: NA; V: TRBV20-1; D: NA; J: TRBJ2-7; length: 12; CDR3: CSLSGTSYEQYF; DNA: TGCAGTTTATCCGGGACTTCCTACGAGCAGTACTTC
size: NA; V: TRBV27; D: NA; J: TRBJ2-2; length: 15; CDR3: CASSFWGVNTGELFF; DNA: TGTGCCAGCAGTTTCTGGGGGGTGAACACCGGGGAGCTGTTTTTT
size: medium-sized; V: TRBV6-2/TRBV6-3; D: NA; J: TRBJ1-2; length: 13; CDR3: CASSYNSPPGYTF; DNA: TGTGCCAGCAGTTACAATTCGCCTCCCGGCTACACCTTC
size: few; V: TRBV7-8; D: NA; J: TRBJ1-3; length: 16; CDR3: CASSPTLTDSGNTIYF; DNA: TGTGCCAGCAGCCCGACCTTGACAGACTCTGGAAACACCATATATTTT
size: NA; V: TRBV28; D: NA; J: TRBJ2-7; length: 11; CDR3: CAITSSSEQYF; DNA: TGTGCCATCACCTCTTCGAGCGAGCAGTACTTC
size: once; V: TRBV20-1; D: TRBD1; J: TRBJ1-1; length: 14; CDR3: CSARYRGMNTEAFF; DNA: TGCAGTGCTAGATACAGGGGGATGAACACTGAAGCTTTCTTT
size: NA; V: TRBV29-1; D: NA; J: TRBJ1-5; length: 12; CDR3: CSVGQGNQPQHF; DNA: TGCAGCGTCGGCCAGGGCAATCAGCCCCAGCATTTT